Given below is one TCR beta chain in context. What it binds is unknown. This record belongs to a study of OX40 agonist ivuxolimab in advanced cancers. Findings and caveats of the study: No determination was made of the antigen specificity of the expanded peripheral T cells. At 0.1 to 3.0 mg/kg, CD4+ and CD8+ blood T cells expanded clonally by week 6.

Profiling relied on immunoSEQ multiplex PCR, and the TCRdb table lists in-frame clones only, not all of them. The sample records 98,000 or so clones, approximately 90% being singletons. This CDR3 spans 17 amino acids. V was pared by 2 bases and J by 5 bases, with 11 bases of the junction left unmatched. CDR1 and CDR2 (germline): KGHSH, LQKENI. This TCR was recovered from an adult with an advanced solid tumor such as melanoma, head and neck, liver or kidney cancer. The sequencing used CD4+ or CD8+ T cells sorted from blood, collected in a trial of the OX40 agonist ivuxolimab. V is TRBV18 and J is TRBJ2-3; 9 positions match TRBD1. The CDR3 here is CASSPGTGSPEVDTQYF. For the CDR3, the DNA is TGTGCCAGCTCACCAGGGACAGGGAGCCCTGAGGTAGATACGCAGTATTTT.